Sequencing of this T cell receptor beta chain was carried out in a study of a mutant IDH1 vaccine in newly diagnosed glioma. At the level of the study: A roughly 62% male, approximately 40% female split and a mean age of 40.4 years characterized treated patients. Before enrollment, the patients had been treated with radiotherapy alone, temozolomide alone, or both together. Most of them had received both. Study-wide results and caveats: Among patients, around 93% showed immune responses induced by the vaccine.

Profiling relied on immunoSEQ multiplex PCR, and the TCRdb table lists in-frame clones only, not all of them. The sample has 80,000 to 100,000 clones, about four fifths seen once. Time point meaning: baseline, week 1 (first vaccination visit). Stated treatment: pre-vaccination baseline after standard-of-care therapy. Donor tumors were new WHO grade 3 or 4 IDH1-mutant, ATRX-lost astrocytomas. With regard to this clone: Its target is unknown.

Sequencing used PBMCs, obtained from a glioma patient treated with radiotherapy, temozolomide or both. The sequence came from a man aged 40-49 years with glioma.

CDR3 in amino acids: CASSYPAGEAFF. DNA of the CDR3: TGTGCCAGCAGTTACCCGGCCGGTGAAGCTTTCTTT. This rearrangement joins TRBV6-5 to TRBJ1-1; no definite D call. The CDR3 sequence is 12 residues long. Trimming pared 2 bases from V and 7 bases from J, leaving 8 bases between. Germline values: CDR1 MNHEY, CDR2 SVGAGI.